The 15 T cell receptor beta chains presented below share a single source sample, sequenced in a study of shared clonotypes between healthy human individuals. Profiled with immunoSEQ multiplex PCR; TCRdb holds only in-frame clones, not every one. This table holds about half a million clones, about 84% found once. The source material was PBMCs. Receptor source: a woman in her forties in good health. Some clones in this sample may be carry-over from other donors' samples.

The chain recombines TRBV28 with TRBJ1-4; D unclear. V lost 4 bases, J lost 8 bases, and 8 bases lay in between. The germline V gene encodes CDR1 MDHEN and CDR2 SYDVKM. CDR3 length: 12 residues. CDR3 DNA sequence: TGTGCCAGCAGTTCCCAGGCCGAAAAACTGTTTTTT. Translated: CASSSQAEKLFF. The full variable domain, in which reference TRBV28 and TRBJ1-4 provide the parts outside the CDR3, is DVKVTQSSRYLVKRTGEKVFLECVQDMDHENMFWYRQDPGLGLRLIYFSYDVKMKEKGDIPEGYSVSREKKERFSLILESASTNQTSMYLCASSSQAEKLFFGSGTQLSVL.

Details on this clone: A single base is all that separates this from a far larger clone, so a read error is likely. Other DNA sequences in the same sample also yield this CDR3. This chain's CDR3 is CASSVAGIGNTIYF. DNA for the CDR3: TGCGCCAGCAGCGTAGCAGGGATAGGAAACACCATATATTTT. This chain joins TRBV7-9 and TRBJ1-3; tentative D call: TRBD1 (5 bases). Germline CDR1 reads SEHNR; CDR2 reads FQNEAQ (reference sequence). The CDR3 has 14 amino acids.

J is TRBJ2-3 and V is TRBV5-6, with 12 bases fitting TRBD2. CDR3 length equals 16 residues. Germline V gene lookup returns CDR1 SGHDT and CDR2 YYEEEE. Germline trimming cut 3 bases from V and 4 bases from J; bases unmatched to any gene: 6. Here the CDR3 DNA reads TGTGCCAGCAGCTACAAGACTAGCGGGAGTGCAGATACGCAGTATTTT. It specifies CASSYKTSGSADTQYF.

Regarding this clone: In the same sample, other DNA sequences code for this CDR3. The chain joins TRBV2 to TRBJ2-1; D possibly corresponds to TRBD2 (5 bases). The CDR3 length is 11 residues. Germline loops: CDR1 SNHLY, CDR2 FYNNEI. The CDR3, as DNA: TGTGCTAGTAGTGAGCTAGCCTACCAGTTCTTC. Protein product: CASSELAYQFF. The full variable domain, in which reference TRBV2 and TRBJ2-1 provide the parts outside the CDR3, is EPEVTQTPSHQVTQMGQEVILRCVPISNHLYFYWYRQILGQKVEFLVSFYNNEISEKSEIFDDQFSVERPDGSNFTLKIRSTKLEDSAMYFCASSELAYQFFGPGTRLTVL.

The chain is built from TRBV6-4 and TRBJ2-2; 11 bases match TRBD2. This CDR3 has 16 amino acids. Germline V lookup: CDR1 MRHNA, CDR2 SNTAGT. V gave up 2 bases and J gave up 6 bases; unmatched junction bases: 5. The CDR3 DNA reads as TGTGCCAGCAGTGACGTACTAGCGGGAGAGGCCGGGGAGCTGTTTTTT. Amino acids: CASSDVLAGEAGELFF.

This clone was observed a single time. This is likely an artifact of a read error, given a far larger clone one base away. V usage is TRBV7-9 and J usage is TRBJ1-5; no definite D call. Germline lookup yields CDR1 SEHNR and CDR2 FQNEAQ (reference sequence). CDR3 length: 12 amino acids. CDR3 loop: CASSRTDQSQHF. The DNA of the CDR3 is TGTGCCAGCAGCCGGACTGATCAGTCCCAGCATTTT. The variable domain in full, with the rest retrieved from reference TRBV7-9 and TRBJ1-5, is DTGVSQNPRHKITKRGQNVTFRCDPISEHNRLYWYRQTLGQGPEFLTYFQNEAQLEKSRLLSDRFSAERPKGSFSTLEIQRTEQGDSAMYLCASSRTDQSQHFGDGTRLSIL.

The V call is TRBV19, the J call TRBJ2-2; perhaps TRBD1 as D (5 bases). The CDR3 contains 16 residues. Germline V gene sequence: CDR1 LNHDA, CDR2 SQIVND (reference sequence). Trimming removed 1 base from V and 1 base from J, with 10 bases in between. CDR3 sequence: CASSIAGRVNTGELFF. The CDR3 bases are TGTGCCAGTAGTATAGCGGGCAGGGTGAACACCGGGGAGCTGTTTTTT.

The chain recombines TRBV19 with TRBJ2-7; 7 nucleotides align to TRBD1. This CDR3 contains 14 residues. Unmatched junction bases numbered 5, after V lost 3 bases and J lost 3 bases. Germline assignment: CDR1 LNHDA and CDR2 SQIVND (reference sequence). The CDR3 here is CASSIRTGGYEQYF. The DNA for the CDR3 is TGTGCCAGTAGTATCAGGACAGGAGGCTACGAGCAGTACTTC. The complete variable domain, with remaining parts taken from reference TRBV19 and TRBJ2-7, reads DGGITQSPKYLFRKEGQNVTLSCEQNLNHDAMYWYRQDPGQGLRLIYYSQIVNDFQKGDIAEGYSVSREKKESFPLTVTSAQKNPTAFYLCASSIRTGGYEQYFGPGTRLTVT.

This clone appeared once. The rearrangement joins TRBV2 to TRBJ1-5; D may be TRBD1 (6 bases). V lost 6 bases, J lost 4 bases, and 10 bases lay in between. The CDR3 contains 13 residues. Germline V gene data show CDR1 as SNHLY and CDR2 as FYNNEI. CDR3 sequence: CASRTGENQPQHF. CDR3 bases: TGTGCCAGCAGGACAGGTGAGAATCAGCCCCAGCATTTT.

This rearrangement joins TRBV6-5 to TRBJ2-5; 10 bases align to TRBD1. V was pared by 7 bases and J by 5 bases, with 7 bases of the junction left unmatched. This CDR3 region has 14 residues. From germline, CDR1 is MNHEY and CDR2 SVGAGI. The CDR3 protein is CASTEDRGTETQYF. The CDR3 DNA reads TGTGCCAGCACCGAGGACAGGGGGACGGAGACCCAGTACTTC.

CDR3 in DNA: TGTGCCAGCAGTGAAGAACAAGGGGAGCACGGCTACACCTTC. Encoded protein: CASSEEQGEHGYTF. The chain couples TRBV2 to TRBJ1-2, with a possible D match to TRBD1 (5 bases). Trimming shortened V by 1 base and J by 8 bases, and 14 bases separated the two germline ends. The CDR3 spans 14 residues. The V gene's germline CDR1 is SNHLY and CDR2 FYNNEI.

The chain links TRBV10-2 to TRBJ2-3, with 8 bases lining up with TRBD2. V lost 0 bases, J lost 4 bases, and 6 bases stayed unmatched. This CDR3 comprises 16 residues. Germline-derived CDR1 and CDR2 are WSHSY and SAAADI. This CDR3 reads CASSESPGGPPDTQYF. CDR3 nucleotides: TGCGCCAGCAGTGAGTCCCCGGGAGGGCCCCCAGATACGCAGTATTTT.

V is TRBV19 and J is TRBJ2-1; maybe TRBD2 (6 bases). This CDR3 comprises 16 residues. Germline V CDR1 and CDR2: LNHDA, SQIVND (reference sequence). V dropped 2 bases and J dropped 0 bases, with 11 bases sitting between them. The CDR3 nucleotides are TGTGCCAGTAGTATACGGCGGGACCGCTCCTACAATGAGCAGTTCTTC. Translation gives CASSIRRDRSYNEQFF.

This clone was counted between two and nine times. The chain joins TRBV15 to TRBJ2-7; 7 bases map to TRBD1. This CDR3 comprises 13 residues. The trim removed 5 bases at V and 3 bases at J, leaving 4 bases unmatched. Germline CDR1 reads LNHNV; CDR2 reads YYDKDF (reference sequence). The CDR3, as DNA: TGTGCCACCAGCCGTGACAGGGACTACGAGCAGTACTTC. Translating gives CATSRDRDYEQYF.

The rearrangement uses TRBV29-1 and TRBJ1-2; D uncertain. V lost 7 bases to trimming and J lost 4 bases, with 13 bases between them. The CDR3 spans 12 residues. Germline lookup yields CDR1 SQVTM and CDR2 ANQGSEA. The chain's CDR3 is CSASDAIYGYTF. The CDR3 DNA sequence: TGCAGCGCTTCCGATGCTATCTATGGCTACACCTTC.